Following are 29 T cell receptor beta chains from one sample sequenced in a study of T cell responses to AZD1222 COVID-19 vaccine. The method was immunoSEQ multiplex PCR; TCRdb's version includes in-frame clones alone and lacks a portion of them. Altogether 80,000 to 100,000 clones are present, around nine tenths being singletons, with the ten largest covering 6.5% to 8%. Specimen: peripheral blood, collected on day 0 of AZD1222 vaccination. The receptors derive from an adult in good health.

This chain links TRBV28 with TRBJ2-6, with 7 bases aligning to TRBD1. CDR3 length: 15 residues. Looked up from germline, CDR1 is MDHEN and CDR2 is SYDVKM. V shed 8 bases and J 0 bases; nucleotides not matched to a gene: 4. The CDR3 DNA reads TGTGCCAGCCGGGACAGCCGCTCTGGGGCCAACGTCCTGACTTTC. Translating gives CASRDSRSGANVLTF.

CDR3 in amino acids: CASSDWTSGNYEQYF. In nucleotides, the CDR3 is TGTGCCAGCAGTGATTGGACTAGCGGGAACTACGAGCAGTACTTC. This sequence joins TRBV2 and TRBJ2-7, with 12 bases fitting TRBD2. The germline V gene has CDR1 SNHLY and CDR2 FYNNEI. The CDR3 loop spans 15 amino acids. J was trimmed by 3 bases and V by 3 bases; bases with no gene match: 3.

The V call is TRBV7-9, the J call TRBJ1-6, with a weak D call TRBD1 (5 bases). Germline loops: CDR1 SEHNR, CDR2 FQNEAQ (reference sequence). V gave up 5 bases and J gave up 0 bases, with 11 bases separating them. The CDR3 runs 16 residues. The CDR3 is CASSPQGYSYNSPLHF. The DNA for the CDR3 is TGTGCCAGCAGCCCCCAGGGATACTCCTATAATTCACCCCTCCACTTT.

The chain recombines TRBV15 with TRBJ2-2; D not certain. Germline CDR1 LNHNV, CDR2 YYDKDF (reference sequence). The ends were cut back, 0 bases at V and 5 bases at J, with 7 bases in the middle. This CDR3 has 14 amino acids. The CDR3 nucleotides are TGTGCCACCAGCAGAGATGAAGGGACCGGGGAGCTGTTTTTT. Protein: CATSRDEGTGELFF.

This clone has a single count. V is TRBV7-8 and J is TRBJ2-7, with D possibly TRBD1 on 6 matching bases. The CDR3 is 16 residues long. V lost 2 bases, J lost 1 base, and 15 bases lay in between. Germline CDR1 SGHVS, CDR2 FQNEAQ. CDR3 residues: CASSLSVGTQSYEQYF. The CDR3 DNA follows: TGTGCCAGCAGCTTATCTGTGGGGACACAATCCTACGAGCAGTACTTC.

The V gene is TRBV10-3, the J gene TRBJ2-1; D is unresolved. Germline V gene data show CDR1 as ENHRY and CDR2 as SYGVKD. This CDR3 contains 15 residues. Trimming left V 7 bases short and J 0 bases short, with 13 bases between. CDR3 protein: CAINGGVSSYNEQFF. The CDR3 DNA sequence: TGTGCCATCAATGGTGGGGTCAGCTCCTACAATGAGCAGTTCTTC.

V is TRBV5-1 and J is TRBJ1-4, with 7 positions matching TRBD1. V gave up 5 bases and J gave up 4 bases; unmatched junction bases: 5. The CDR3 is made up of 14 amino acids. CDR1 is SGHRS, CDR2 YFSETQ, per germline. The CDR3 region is CASSLTGDNEKLFF. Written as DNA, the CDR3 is TGCGCCAGCAGTCTAACAGGGGATAATGAAAAACTGTTTTTT. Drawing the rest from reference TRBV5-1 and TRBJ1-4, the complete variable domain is KAGVTQTPRYLIKTRGQQVTLSCSPISGHRSVSWYQQTPGQGLQFLFEYFSETQRNKGNFPGRFSGRQFSNSRSEMNVSTLELGDSALYLCASSLTGDNEKLFFGSGTQLSVL.

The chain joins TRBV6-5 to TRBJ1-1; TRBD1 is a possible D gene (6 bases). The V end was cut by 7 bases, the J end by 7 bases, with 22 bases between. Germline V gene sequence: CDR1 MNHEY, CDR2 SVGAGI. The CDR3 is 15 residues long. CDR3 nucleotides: TGTGCCAGCATAAATCCCGGGGGGGCGCCTCTTGAAGCTTTCTTT. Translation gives CASINPGGAPLEAFF.

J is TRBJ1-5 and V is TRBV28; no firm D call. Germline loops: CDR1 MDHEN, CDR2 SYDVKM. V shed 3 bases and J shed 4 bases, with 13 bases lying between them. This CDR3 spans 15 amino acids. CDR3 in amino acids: CASSLSRHSNQPQHF. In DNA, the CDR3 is TGTGCCAGCAGTTTGTCGCGACACTCAAATCAGCCCCAGCATTTT.

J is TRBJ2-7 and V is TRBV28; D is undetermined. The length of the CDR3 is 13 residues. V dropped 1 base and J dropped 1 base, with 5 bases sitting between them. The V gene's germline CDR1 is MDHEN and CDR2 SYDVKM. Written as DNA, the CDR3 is TGTGCCAGCAGTTTATTCCATTCCTACGAGCAGTACTTC. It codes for CASSLFHSYEQYF.

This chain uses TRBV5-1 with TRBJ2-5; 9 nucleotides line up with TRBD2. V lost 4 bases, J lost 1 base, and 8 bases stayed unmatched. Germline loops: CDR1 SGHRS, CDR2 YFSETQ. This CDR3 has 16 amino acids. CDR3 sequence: CASSRLAGAGQETQYF. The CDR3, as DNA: TGCGCCAGCAGCCGTTTAGCGGGAGCGGGCCAAGAGACCCAGTACTTC.

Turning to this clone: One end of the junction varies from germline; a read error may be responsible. CDR3 nucleotide sequence: TGTGCCAGCAGCTCCGTGCTGCGGACAGGAACACTCTTC. Translated, it gives CASSSVLRTGTLF. The V call is TRBV7-9, the J call TRBJ1-2; 7 nucleotides match TRBD1. CDR3 length: 13 amino acids. The germline gives CDR1 SEHNR, CDR2 FQNEAQ (reference sequence).

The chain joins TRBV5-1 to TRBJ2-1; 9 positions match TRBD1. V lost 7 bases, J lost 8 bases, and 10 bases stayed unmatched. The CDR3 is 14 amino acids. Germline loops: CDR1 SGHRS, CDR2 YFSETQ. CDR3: CASGGQGLPDEQFF. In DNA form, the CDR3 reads TGCGCCAGCGGGGGACAGGGATTACCGGATGAGCAGTTCTTC.

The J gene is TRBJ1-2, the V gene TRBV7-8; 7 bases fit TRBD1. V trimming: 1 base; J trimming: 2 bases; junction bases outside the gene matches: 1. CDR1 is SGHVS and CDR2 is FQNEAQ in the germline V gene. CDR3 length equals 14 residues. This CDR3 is CASSLGGQNYGYTF. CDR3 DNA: TGTGCCAGCAGCTTAGGGGGACAGAACTATGGCTACACCTTC. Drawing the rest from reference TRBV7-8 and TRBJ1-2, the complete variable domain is GAGVSQSPRYKVAKRGQDVALRCDPISGHVSLFWYQQALGQGPEFLTYFQNEAQLDKSGLPSDRFFAERPEGSVSTLKIQRTQQEDSAVYLCASSLGGQNYGYTFGSGTRLTVV.

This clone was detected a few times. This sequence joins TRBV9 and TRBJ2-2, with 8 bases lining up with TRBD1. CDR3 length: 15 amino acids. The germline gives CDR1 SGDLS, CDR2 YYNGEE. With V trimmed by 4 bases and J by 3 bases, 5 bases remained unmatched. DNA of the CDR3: TGTGCCAGCAGCCCAGGGGGCAGGGACACCGGGGAGCTGTTTTTT. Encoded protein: CASSPGGRDTGELFF.

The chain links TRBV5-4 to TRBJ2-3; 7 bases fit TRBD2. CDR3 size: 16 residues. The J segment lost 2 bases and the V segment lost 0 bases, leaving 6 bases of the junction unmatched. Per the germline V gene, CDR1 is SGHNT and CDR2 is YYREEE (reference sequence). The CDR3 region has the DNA TGTGCCAGCAGCTTGGTCAGCGGGGCACCCACAGATACGCAGTATTTT. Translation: CASSLVSGAPTDTQYF.

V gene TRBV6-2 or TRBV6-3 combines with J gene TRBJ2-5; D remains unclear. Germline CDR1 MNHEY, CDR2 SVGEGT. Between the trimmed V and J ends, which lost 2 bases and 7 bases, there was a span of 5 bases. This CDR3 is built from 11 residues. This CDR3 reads CASSYGVTQYF. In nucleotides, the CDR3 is TGTGCCAGCAGTTACGGCGTGACCCAGTACTTC.

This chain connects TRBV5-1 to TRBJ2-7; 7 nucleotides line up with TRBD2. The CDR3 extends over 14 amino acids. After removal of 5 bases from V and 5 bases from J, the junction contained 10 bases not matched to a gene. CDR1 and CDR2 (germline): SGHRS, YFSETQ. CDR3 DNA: TGCGCCAGCAGTCGGGGGGTTGGAAATGACGAGCAGTACTTC. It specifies CASSRGVGNDEQYF.

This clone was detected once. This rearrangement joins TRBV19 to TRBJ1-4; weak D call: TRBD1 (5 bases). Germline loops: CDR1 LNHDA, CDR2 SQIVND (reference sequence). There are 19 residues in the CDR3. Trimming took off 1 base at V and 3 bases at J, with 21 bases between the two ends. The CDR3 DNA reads TGTGCCAGTAGTATAGGACCTAGAGGACAACAAGGAGCTAATGAAAAACTGTTTTTT. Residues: CASSIGPRGQQGANEKLFF.

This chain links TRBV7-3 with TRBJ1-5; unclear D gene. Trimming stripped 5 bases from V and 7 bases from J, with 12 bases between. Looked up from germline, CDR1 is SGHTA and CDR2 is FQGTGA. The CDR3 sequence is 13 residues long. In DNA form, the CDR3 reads TGTGCCAGCAGCCTTACCCCCCGCCAGCCCCAGCATTTT. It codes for CASSLTPRQPQHF.

CDR3 nucleotides: TGTGCCAGCAGTGACCGTCGAGGGGGCTGGGACACTGAAGCTTTCTTT. Amino acids: CASSDRRGGWDTEAFF. The chain recombines TRBV25-1 with TRBJ1-1; 7 nucleotides match TRBD1. J lost 3 bases, V lost 3 bases, and 10 bases had no gene match. Germline V lookup: CDR1 MGHDK, CDR2 SYGVNS. The CDR3 extends over 16 amino acids. Using reference TRBV25-1 and TRBJ1-1 for the parts outside the CDR3, the full variable domain is EADIYQTPRYLVIGTGKKITLECSQTMGHDKMYWYQQDPGMELHLIHYSYGVNSTEKGDLSSESTVSRIRTEHFPLTLESARPSHTSQYLCASSDRRGGWDTEAFFGQGTRLTVV.

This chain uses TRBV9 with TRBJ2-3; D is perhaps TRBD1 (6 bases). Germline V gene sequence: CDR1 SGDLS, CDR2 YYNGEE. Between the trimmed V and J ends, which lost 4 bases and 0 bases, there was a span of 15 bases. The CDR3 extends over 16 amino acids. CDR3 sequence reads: CASSIFSGASTDTQYF. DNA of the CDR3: TGTGCCAGCAGCATTTTTTCAGGGGCCAGCACAGATACGCAGTATTTT.

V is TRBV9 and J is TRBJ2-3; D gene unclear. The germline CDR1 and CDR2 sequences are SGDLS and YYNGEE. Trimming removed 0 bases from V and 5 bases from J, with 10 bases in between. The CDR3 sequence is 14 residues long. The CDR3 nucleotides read TGTGCCAGCAGCGTAGTAGGGTCGGGAGATACGCAGTATTTT. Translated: CASSVVGSGDTQYF. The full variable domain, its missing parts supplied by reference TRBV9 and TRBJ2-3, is DSGVTQTPKHLITATGQRVTLRCSPRSGDLSVYWYQQSLDQGLQFLIQYYNGEERAKGNILERFSAQQFPDLHSELNLSSLELGDSALYFCASSVVGSGDTQYFGPGTRLTVL.

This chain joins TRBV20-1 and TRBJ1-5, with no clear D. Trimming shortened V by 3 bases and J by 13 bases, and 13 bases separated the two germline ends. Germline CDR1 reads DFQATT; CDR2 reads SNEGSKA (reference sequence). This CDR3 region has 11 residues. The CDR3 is CSARWQNLQHF. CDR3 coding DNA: TGCAGTGCTAGGTGGCAGAACCTTCAGCATTTT.

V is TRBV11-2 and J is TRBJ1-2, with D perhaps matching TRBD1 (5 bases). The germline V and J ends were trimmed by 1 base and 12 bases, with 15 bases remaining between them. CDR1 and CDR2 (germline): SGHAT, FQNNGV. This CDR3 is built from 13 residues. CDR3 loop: CASSLVRRGSDTF. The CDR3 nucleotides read TGTGCCAGCAGCTTAGTTCGACGGGGGAGCGACACCTTC.

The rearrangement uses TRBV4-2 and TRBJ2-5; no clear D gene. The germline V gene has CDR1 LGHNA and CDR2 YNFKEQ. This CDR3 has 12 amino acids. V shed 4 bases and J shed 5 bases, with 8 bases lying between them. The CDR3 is CASSPAGETQYF. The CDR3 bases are TGTGCCAGCAGCCCCGCCGGCGAGACCCAGTACTTC.

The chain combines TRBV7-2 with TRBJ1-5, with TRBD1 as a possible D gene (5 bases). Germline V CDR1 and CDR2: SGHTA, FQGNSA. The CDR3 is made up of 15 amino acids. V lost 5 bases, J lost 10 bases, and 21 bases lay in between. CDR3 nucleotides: TGTGCCAGCAGCCCCCTGGGGCTCCGGGGGGGTCCCCAGCATTTT. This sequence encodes CASSPLGLRGGPQHF. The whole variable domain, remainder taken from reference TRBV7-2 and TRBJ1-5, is GAGVSQSPSNKVTEKGKDVELRCDPISGHTALYWYRQSLGQGLEFLIYFQGNSAPDKSGLPSDRFSAERTGGSVSTLTIQRTQQEDSAVYLCASSPLGLRGGPQHFGDGTRLSIL.

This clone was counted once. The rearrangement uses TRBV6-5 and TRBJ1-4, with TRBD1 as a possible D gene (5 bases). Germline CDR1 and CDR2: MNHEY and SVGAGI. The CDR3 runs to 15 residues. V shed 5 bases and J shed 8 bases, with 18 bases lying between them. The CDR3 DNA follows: TGTGCCAGCAGTCCCCGGGGGGGAAGTAACGAAAAACTGTTTTTT. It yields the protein CASSPRGGSNEKLFF.

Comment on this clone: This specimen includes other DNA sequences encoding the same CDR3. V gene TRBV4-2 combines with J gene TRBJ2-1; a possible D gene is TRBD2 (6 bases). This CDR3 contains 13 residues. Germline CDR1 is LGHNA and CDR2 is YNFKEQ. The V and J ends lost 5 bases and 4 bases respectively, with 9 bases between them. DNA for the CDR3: TGTGCCAGCAGCAGCGGGCCTTACAATGAGCAGTTCTTC. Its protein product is CASSSGPYNEQFF.